The source of this TCR beta chain is a study of blood T cell repertoires in COVID-19. Study-wide background: COVID-19 samples, acute and convalescent, were from the United States, Italy and Spain.

Profiling relied on immunoSEQ multiplex PCR, and the TCRdb table lists in-frame clones only, not all of them. Of 490,000 or so clones in the sample, approximately 88% are singletons; the top ten hold less than 2%. Study members were between roughly 18 and 100 years old and lived in some 26 US regions. Cohort placement rested on clinical history that participants reported themselves. Donors in Cohort 3 counted as recovered after two negative PCRs, clearance, or symptom resolution. The germline gives CDR1 LNHNV, CDR2 YYDKDF (reference sequence). Trimming took 0 bases from V and 1 from J; bases not matched to a gene: 7. This CDR3 spans 17 amino acids.

The source of this sequence is a woman in her thirties or forties who had recovered from COVID-19. Material: PBMCs or T cells enriched from blood (not recorded which). The chain couples TRBV15 to TRBJ1-1, with 8 bases identical to TRBD1. The CDR3: CATSRDPDRARNTEAFF. The CDR3 nucleotides read TGTGCCACCAGCAGAGACCCGGACAGGGCGAGGAACACTGAAGCTTTCTTT.